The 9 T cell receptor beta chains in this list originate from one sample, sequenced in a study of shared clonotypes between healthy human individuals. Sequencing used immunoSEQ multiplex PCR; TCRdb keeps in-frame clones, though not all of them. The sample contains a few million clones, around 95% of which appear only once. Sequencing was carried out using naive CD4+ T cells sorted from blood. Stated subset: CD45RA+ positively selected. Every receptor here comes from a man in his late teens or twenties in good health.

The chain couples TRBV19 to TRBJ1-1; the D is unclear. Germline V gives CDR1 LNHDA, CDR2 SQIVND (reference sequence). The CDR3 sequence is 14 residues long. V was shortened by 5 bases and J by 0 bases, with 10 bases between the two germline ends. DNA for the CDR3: TGTGCCAGTAGTTCTGGCAGTTTGAACACTGAAGCTTTCTTT. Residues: CASSSGSLNTEAFF. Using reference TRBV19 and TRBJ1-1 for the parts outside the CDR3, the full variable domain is DGGITQSPKYLFRKEGQNVTLSCEQNLNHDAMYWYRQDPGQGLRLIYYSQIVNDFQKGDIAEGYSVSREKKESFPLTVTSAQKNPTAFYLCASSSGSLNTEAFFGQGTRLTVV.

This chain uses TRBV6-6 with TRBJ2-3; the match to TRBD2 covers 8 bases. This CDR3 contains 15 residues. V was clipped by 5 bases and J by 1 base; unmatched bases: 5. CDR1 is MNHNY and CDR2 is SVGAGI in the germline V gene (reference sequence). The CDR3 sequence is CASSPPAGGTDTQYF. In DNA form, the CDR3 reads TGTGCCAGCAGTCCTCCAGCGGGGGGCACAGATACGCAGTATTTT.

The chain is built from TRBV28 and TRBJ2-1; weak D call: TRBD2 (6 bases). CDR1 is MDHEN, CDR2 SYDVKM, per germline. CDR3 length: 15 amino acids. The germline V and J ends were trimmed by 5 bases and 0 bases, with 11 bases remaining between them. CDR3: CASSETRTSYNEQFF. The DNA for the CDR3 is TGTGCCAGCAGTGAGACTAGGACCTCCTACAATGAGCAGTTCTTC.

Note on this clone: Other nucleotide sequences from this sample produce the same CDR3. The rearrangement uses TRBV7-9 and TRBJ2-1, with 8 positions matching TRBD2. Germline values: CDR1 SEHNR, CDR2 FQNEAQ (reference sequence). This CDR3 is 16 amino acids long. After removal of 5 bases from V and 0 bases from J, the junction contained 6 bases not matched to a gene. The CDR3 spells CASSPAGGSSYNEQFF. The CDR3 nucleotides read TGTGCCAGCAGCCCGGCGGGAGGAAGCTCCTACAATGAGCAGTTCTTC.

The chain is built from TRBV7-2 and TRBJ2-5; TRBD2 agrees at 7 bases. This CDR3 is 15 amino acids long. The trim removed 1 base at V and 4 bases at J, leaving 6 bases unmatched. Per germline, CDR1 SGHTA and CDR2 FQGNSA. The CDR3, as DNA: TGTGCCAGCAGCTTAGACGGACTAGGGGTAGAGACCCAGTACTTC. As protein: CASSLDGLGVETQYF.

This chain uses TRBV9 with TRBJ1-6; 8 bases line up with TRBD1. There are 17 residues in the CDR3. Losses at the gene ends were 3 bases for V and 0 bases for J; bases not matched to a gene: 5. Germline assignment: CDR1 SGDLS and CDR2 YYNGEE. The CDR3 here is CASSARTGSSYNSPLHF. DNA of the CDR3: TGTGCCAGCAGCGCGCGGACAGGGAGCTCCTATAATTCACCCCTCCACTTT. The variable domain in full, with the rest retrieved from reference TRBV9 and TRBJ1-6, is DSGVTQTPKHLITATGQRVTLRCSPRSGDLSVYWYQQSLDQGLQFLIQYYNGEERAKGNILERFSAQQFPDLHSELNLSSLELGDSALYFCASSARTGSSYNSPLHFGNGTRLTVT.

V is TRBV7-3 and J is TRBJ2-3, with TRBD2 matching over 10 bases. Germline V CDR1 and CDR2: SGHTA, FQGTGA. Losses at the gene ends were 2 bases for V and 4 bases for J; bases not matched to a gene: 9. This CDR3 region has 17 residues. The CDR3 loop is CASSLFLTSGVADTQYF. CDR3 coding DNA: TGTGCCAGCAGCTTATTCCTCACTAGCGGGGTGGCAGATACGCAGTATTTT.

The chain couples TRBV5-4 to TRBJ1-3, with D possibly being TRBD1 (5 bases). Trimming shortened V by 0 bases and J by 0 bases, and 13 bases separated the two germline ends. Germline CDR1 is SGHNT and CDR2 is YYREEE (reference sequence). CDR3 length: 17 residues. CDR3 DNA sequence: TGTGCCAGCAGCTTGGCCCAGGGAGGGCGCTCTGGAAACACCATATATTTT. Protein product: CASSLAQGGRSGNTIYF.

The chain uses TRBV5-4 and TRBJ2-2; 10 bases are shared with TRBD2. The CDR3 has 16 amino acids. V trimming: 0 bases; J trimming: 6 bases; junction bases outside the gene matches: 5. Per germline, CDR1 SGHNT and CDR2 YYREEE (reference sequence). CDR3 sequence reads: CASSLALAGRSGELFF. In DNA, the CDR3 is TGTGCCAGCAGCTTGGCACTAGCGGGGAGATCCGGGGAGCTGTTTTTT.